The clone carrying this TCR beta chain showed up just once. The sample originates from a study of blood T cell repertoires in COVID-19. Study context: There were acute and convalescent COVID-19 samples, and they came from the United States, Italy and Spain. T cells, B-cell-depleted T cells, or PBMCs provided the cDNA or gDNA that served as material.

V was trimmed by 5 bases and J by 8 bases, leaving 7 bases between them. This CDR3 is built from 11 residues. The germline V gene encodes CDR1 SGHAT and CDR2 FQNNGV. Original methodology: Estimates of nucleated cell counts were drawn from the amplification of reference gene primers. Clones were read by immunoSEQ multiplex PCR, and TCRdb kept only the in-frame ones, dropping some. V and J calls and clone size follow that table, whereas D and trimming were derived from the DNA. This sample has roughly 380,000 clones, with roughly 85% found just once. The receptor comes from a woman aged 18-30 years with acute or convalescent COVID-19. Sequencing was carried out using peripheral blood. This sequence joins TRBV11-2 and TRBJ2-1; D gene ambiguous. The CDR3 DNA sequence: TGTGCCAGCAGCCCCCGGGATGAGCAGTTCTTC. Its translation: CASSPRDEQFF. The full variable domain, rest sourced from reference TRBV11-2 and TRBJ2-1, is EAGVAQSPRYKIIEKRQSVAFWCNPISGHATLYWYQQILGQGPKLLIQFQNNGVVDDSQLPKDRFSAERLKGVDSTLKIQPAKLEDSAVYLCASSPRDEQFFGPGTRLTVL.